The 12 T cell receptor beta chains reported below all come from one sample, sequenced in a study of blood T cell repertoires in COVID-19. Some clones are missing from TCRdb's copy, which holds only in-frame ones; the method was immunoSEQ multiplex PCR. The sample has approximately 150,000 clones, about 80% seen once; the top ten hold about 5%. The material sequenced was peripheral blood. The receptors stem from a human donor in a cohort sampled during active COVID-19.

This chain joins TRBV29-1 and TRBJ1-2; D uncertain. With 4 bases removed from V and 4 bases from J, the gap between germline ends came to 16 bases. This CDR3 is 14 amino acids long. The germline V gene has CDR1 SQVTM and CDR2 ANQGSEA. CDR3 region: CSVVVRLAGYGYTF. The CDR3 nucleotides are TGCAGCGTTGTGGTTAGGTTGGCGGGCTATGGCTACACCTTC. Complete variable domain (other parts from reference TRBV29-1 and TRBJ1-2): SAVISQKPSRDICQRGTSLTIQCQVDSQVTMMFWYRQQPGQSLTLIATANQGSEATYESGFVIDKFPISRPNLTFSTLTVSNMSPEDSSIYLCSVVVRLAGYGYTFGSGTRLTVV.

The chain is built from TRBV19 and TRBJ1-3, with D hard to call. V lost 3 bases to trimming and J lost 0 bases, with 12 bases between them. Germline values: CDR1 LNHDA, CDR2 SQIVND (reference sequence). The CDR3 sequence is 16 residues long. The CDR3 sequence is CASSILLAGSGNTIYF. DNA of the CDR3: TGTGCCAGTAGTATCCTACTGGCGGGCTCTGGAAACACCATATATTTT.

V usage is TRBV7-6 and J usage is TRBJ1-1; D call uncertain. Germline V gene data show CDR1 as SGHVS and CDR2 as FNYEAQ. The length of the CDR3 is 13 residues. The V end was cut by 0 bases, the J end by 1 base, with 3 bases between. DNA for the CDR3: TGTGCCAGCAGCTTAGCACAGAACACTGAAGCTTTCTTT. It translates to CASSLAQNTEAFF.

This chain links TRBV5-1 with TRBJ1-6; perhaps TRBD1 as D (5 bases). This CDR3 has 13 residues. Germline CDR1 SGHRS, CDR2 YFSETQ. V was pared by 7 bases and J by 2 bases, with 7 bases between. The CDR3 sequence is CASRQTYNSPLHF. CDR3 in DNA: TGCGCCAGCCGACAGACCTATAATTCACCCCTCCACTTT.

The rearrangement joins TRBV4-1 to TRBJ1-4; D not certain. The CDR3 has 14 residues. The V and J ends lost 0 bases and 4 bases respectively, with 6 bases between them. The germline V gene encodes CDR1 MGHRA and CDR2 YSYEKL. CDR3: CASSQDPSNEKLFF. CDR3 nucleotide sequence: TGCGCCAGCAGCCAAGACCCGAGTAATGAAAAACTGTTTTTT.

This rearrangement joins TRBV7-2 to TRBJ2-3, with unresolved D. The germline V gene has CDR1 SGHTA and CDR2 FQGNSA. The V gene lost 5 bases and the J gene lost 5 bases, with 11 bases spanning the gap. This CDR3 has 13 amino acids. The CDR3 loop reads CASSNNPGDTQYF. In DNA form, the CDR3 reads TGTGCCAGCAGCAACAACCCGGGAGATACGCAGTATTTT.

This clone was counted a few times. A much larger clone lies a single base off, so this may be a read error. V and J are TRBV7-6 and TRBJ1-1; tentative D call: TRBD1 (6 bases). Germline assignment: CDR1 SGHVS and CDR2 FNYEAQ. V lost 4 bases and J 1 base, leaving 7 bases between the germline ends. The CDR3 length is 13 residues. For the CDR3, the DNA is TGTGCCAGCAGCTGGGGACAGAACACTGAAGCTTTCTTT. This encodes CASSWGQNTEAFF.

V and J are TRBV5-1 and TRBJ2-5, with 7 bases matching TRBD2. Germline V gene data show CDR1 as SGHRS and CDR2 as YFSETQ. J gave up 1 base and V 7 bases, and 10 bases lay outside the gene matches. This CDR3 region has 15 residues. CDR3 in amino acids: CASRYRLAPQETQYF. Written as DNA, the CDR3 is TGCGCCAGCCGGTACCGACTAGCTCCCCAAGAGACCCAGTACTTC.

This clone showed up many times. CDR3 in amino acids: CASSFLAGVPDTQYF. The CDR3 DNA reads as TGTGCCAGCAGCTTTTTAGCGGGAGTTCCAGATACGCAGTATTTT. The gene calls are TRBV7-3 and TRBJ2-3; TRBD2 matches at 9 bases. Germline V lookup: CDR1 SGHTA, CDR2 FQGTGA. The CDR3 has 15 amino acids. V shed 3 bases and J 4 bases; nucleotides not matched to a gene: 5. Full variable domain (remainder filled in from reference TRBV7-3 and TRBJ2-3): GAGVSQTPSNKVTEKGKYVELRCDPISGHTALYWYRQSLGQGPEFLIYFQGTGAADDSGLPNDRFFAVRPEGSVSTLKIQRTERGDSAVYLCASSFLAGVPDTQYFGPGTRLTVL.

This chain connects TRBV13 to TRBJ1-1, with D possibly TRBD1 on 5 matching bases. V gave up 0 bases and J gave up 1 base, with 12 bases separating them. The CDR3 runs to 16 residues. In germline, CDR1 is PRHDT, CDR2 FYEKMQ (reference sequence). The CDR3 protein is CASSLGHGGANTEAFF. The CDR3 coding sequence is TGTGCCAGCAGCTTAGGCCACGGGGGAGCGAACACTGAAGCTTTCTTT.

This sequence joins TRBV6-5 and TRBJ2-7; D is unresolved. The germline V gene encodes CDR1 MNHEY and CDR2 SVGAGI. The length of the CDR3 is 13 residues. V was trimmed by 5 bases and J by 3 bases, leaving 11 bases between them. CDR3 loop: CASSPQRNYEQYF. The CDR3 DNA reads TGTGCCAGCAGTCCCCAGAGGAACTACGAGCAGTACTTC.

The chain links TRBV29-1 to TRBJ2-1, with no clear D. V was trimmed by 6 bases and J by 0 bases, leaving 9 bases between them. The CDR3 is 13 amino acids. Germline CDR1 reads SQVTM; CDR2 reads ANQGSEA. CDR3 region: CSVDKTSYNEQFF. In DNA, the CDR3 is TGCAGCGTCGACAAGACCTCCTACAATGAGCAGTTCTTC.